The rows below give T cell receptor beta chains drawn from one sample of a study of technical replicates of blood from several donors. TCRdb's copy holds only in-frame clones and misses some; the assay was immunoSEQ multiplex PCR. Of fewer than 100,000 clones detected, about 94% appear once; the ten largest clones hold about 0.21%. The specimen was T cells isolated from PBMCs. These receptors all come from a human donor in good health. CDR3s leave out the opening cysteine and the closing phenylalanine or tryptophan.

V gene,J gene,CDR3 protein
TRBV6-6,TRBJ1-4,ASSRLTGTTNEKLF
TRBV5-1,TRBJ1-4,ASSPRPGGDEKLF
TRBV29-1,TRBJ1-2,SVERVGGFGYT
TRBV6-1,TRBJ1-5,ASSKPGGQPQH
TRBV6-1,TRBJ1-4,ASRYRGLDEKLF
TRBV10-1,TRBJ2-5,ASSEKRGVQETQY
TRBV6-1,TRBJ1-2,ASSDSGGSDGYT
TRBV7-3,TRBJ2-3,ASSPTTGLAADTQY
TRBV11-3,TRBJ2-1,ASSSSGSSYNEQF
TRBV28,TRBJ2-7,ASRTGVIAGQY
TRBV14,TRBJ1-2,ASSQVGQGAFGYT
TRBV2,TRBJ2-3,ASSEQTSGVGNTQY
TRBV27,TRBJ2-5,ASSSLAALGETQY
TRBV6-6,TRBJ1-2,ASSYGVTGGNGYT
TRBV12-5,TRBJ1-1,ASGLSPRTGREAF
TRBV28,TRBJ1-2,ASSLNPGQGTYGYT
TRBV19,TRBJ1-2,ASSISAGGTSGYT
TRBV7-9,TRBJ1-1,ASSLGGELNTEAF
TRBV28,TRBJ1-5,ASSPSTYSNQPQH
TRBV28,TRBJ2-5,ASSSYTWTGLQETQY
TRBV28,TRBJ2-5,ASSPGGQVETQY
TRBV5-1,TRBJ2-1,ASSLSTDYNEQF
TRBV27,TRBJ2-7,ASSPGTGGNEQY
TRBV5-4,TRBJ2-1,ASSLGSGRADEQF
TRBV4-1,TRBJ2-1,ASSQVGSGGAYEQF
TRBV6-5,TRBJ2-1,ASSSGTTVYNEQF
TRBV5-5,TRBJ2-2,ASSLTPGQLTGELF
TRBV28,TRBJ2-1,ASSVTSGRVNEQF
TRBV19,TRBJ2-7,ASSIIGGGSYEQY
TRBV6-5,TRBJ2-5,ATAKGSSGTQY
TRBV29-1,TRBJ2-5,SVNQPQDRAGETQY
TRBV6-5,TRBJ2-7,ASRLQGPVYEQY
TRBV6-4,TRBJ1-1,ASSLMPGATEAF
TRBV5-5,TRBJ2-7,ASSLAERPSGRGFYEQY
TRBV9,TRBJ2-7,ASSVGVGPSSGRIDEQY
TRBV30,TRBJ1-4,AWSVLGTLNEKLF
TRBV28,TRBJ2-7,ASSRDSSYEQY
TRBV5-6,TRBJ2-7,ASSTGQRAYEQY
TRBV6-4,TRBJ1-5,ASKIQGSNQPQH
TRBV19,TRBJ2-1,ASSILQYRSRDEQF
TRBV6-6,TRBJ1-5,ASSANRGEQPQH
TRBV5-4,TRBJ2-7,ASSLVGGIPPYEQY
TRBV6-5,TRBJ2-3,ATRNSPGTDTQY
TRBV11-2,TRBJ1-1,ASRLLAGEAF
TRBV28,TRBJ1-5,ASSLQGYSNQPQH